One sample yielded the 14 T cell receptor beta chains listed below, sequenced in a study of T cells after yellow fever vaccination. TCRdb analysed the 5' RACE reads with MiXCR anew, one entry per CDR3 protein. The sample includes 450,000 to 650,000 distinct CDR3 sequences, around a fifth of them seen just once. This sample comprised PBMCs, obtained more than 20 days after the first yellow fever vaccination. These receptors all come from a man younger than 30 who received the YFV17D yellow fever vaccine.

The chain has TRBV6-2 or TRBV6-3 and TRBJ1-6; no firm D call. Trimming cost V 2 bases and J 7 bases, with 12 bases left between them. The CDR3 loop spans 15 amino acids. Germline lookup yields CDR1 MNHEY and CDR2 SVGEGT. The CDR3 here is CASSYGRVENSPLHF. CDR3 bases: TGTGCCAGCAGTTACGGCCGGGTCGAAAATTCACCCCTCCACTTT.

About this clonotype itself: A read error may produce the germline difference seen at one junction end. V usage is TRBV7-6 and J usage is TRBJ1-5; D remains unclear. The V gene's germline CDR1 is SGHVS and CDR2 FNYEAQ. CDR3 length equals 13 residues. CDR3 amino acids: CASSPFSNQPLHF. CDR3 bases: TGTGCCAGCAGCCCCTTTAGCAATCAGCCCCTGCATTTT.

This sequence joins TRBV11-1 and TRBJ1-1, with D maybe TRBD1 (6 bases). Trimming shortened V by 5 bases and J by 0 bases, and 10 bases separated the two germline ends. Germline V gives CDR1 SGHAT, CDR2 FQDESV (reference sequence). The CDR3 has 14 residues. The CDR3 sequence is CASSPWGLNTEAFF. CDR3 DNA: TGTGCCAGCAGCCCGTGGGGGCTGAACACTGAAGCTTTCTTT.

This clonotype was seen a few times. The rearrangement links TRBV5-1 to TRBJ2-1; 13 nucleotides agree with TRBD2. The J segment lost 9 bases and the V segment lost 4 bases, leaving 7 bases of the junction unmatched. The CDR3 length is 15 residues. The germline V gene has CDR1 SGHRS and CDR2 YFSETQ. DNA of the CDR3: TGCGCCAGCAGCACCGGGACTAGCGGGGCGAGTGAGCAGTTCTTC. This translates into CASSTGTSGASEQFF.

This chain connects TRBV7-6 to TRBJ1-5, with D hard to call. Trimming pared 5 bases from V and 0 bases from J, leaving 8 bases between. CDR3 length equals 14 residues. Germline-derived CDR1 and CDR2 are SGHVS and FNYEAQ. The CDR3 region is CASSIGDSNQPQHF. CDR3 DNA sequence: TGTGCCAGCAGCATCGGGGATAGCAATCAGCCCCAGCATTTT.

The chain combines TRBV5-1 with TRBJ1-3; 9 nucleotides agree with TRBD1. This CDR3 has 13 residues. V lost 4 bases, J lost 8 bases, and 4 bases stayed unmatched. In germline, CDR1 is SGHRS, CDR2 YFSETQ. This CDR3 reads CASSRTGEHTIYF. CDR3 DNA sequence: TGCGCCAGCAGCAGGACAGGGGAACACACCATATATTTT.

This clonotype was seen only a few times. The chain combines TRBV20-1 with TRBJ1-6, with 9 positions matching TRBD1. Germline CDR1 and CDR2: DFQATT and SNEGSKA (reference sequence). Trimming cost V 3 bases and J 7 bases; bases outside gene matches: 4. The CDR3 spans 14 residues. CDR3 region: CSARGTGRNSPLHF. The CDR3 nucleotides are TGCAGTGCTAGGGGGACAGGGAGGAATTCACCCCTCCACTTT.

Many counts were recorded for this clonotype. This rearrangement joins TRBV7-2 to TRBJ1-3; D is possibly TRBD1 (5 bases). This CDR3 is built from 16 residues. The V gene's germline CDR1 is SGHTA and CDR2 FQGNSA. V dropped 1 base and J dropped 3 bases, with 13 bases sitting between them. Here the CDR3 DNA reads TGTGCCAGCAGCTTAGGGGGGGGTGCCCTTGGAAACACCATATATTTT. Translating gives CASSLGGGALGNTIYF.

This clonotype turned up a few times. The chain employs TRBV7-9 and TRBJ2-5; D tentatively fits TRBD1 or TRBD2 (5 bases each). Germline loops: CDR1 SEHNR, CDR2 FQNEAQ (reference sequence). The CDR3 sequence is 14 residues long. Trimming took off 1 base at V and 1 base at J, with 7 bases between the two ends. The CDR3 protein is CASSLEGPQETQYF. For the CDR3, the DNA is TGTGCCAGCAGCTTAGAGGGACCCCAAGAGACCCAGTACTTC.

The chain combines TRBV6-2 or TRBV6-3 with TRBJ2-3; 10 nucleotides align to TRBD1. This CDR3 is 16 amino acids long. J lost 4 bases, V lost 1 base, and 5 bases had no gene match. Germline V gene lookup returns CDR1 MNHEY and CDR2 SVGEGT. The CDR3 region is CASSYWTGGSADTQYF. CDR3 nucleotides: TGTGCCAGCAGTTACTGGACAGGGGGAAGCGCAGATACGCAGTATTTT.

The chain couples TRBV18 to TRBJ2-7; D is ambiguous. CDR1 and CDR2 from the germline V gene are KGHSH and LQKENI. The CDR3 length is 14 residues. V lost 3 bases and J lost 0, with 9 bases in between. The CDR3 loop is CASSPRPSSYEQYF. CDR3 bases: TGTGCCAGCTCACCCCGACCGAGCTCCTACGAGCAGTACTTC.

The CDR3 DNA reads TGCGCCAGCCGAAGGGGGTTTGCTAGCACAGATACGCAGTATTTT. As protein: CASRRGFASTDTQYF. The chain joins TRBV5-1 to TRBJ2-3, with D tentatively TRBD1 (6 bases). Germline V gene data show CDR1 as SGHRS and CDR2 as YFSETQ. This CDR3 comprises 15 residues. With 7 bases removed from V and 0 bases from J, the gap between germline ends came to 15 bases. Filled out from reference TRBV5-1 and TRBJ2-3, the complete variable domain reads KAGVTQTPRYLIKTRGQQVTLSCSPISGHRSVSWYQQTPGQGLQFLFEYFSETQRNKGNFPGRFSGRQFSNSRSEMNVSTLELGDSALYLCASRRGFASTDTQYFGPGTRLTVL.

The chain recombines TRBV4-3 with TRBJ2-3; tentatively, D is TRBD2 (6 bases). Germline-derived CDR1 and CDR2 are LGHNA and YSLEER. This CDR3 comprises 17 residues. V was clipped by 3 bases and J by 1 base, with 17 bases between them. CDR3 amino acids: CASSQLAGGQGTDTQYF. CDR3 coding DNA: TGCGCCAGCAGCCAGCTTGCCGGGGGTCAGGGCACAGATACGCAGTATTTT.

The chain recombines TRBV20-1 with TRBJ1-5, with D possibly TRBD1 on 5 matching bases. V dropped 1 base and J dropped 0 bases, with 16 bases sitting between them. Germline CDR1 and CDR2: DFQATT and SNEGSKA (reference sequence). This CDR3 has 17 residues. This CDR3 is CSARGGGHTHSNQPQHF. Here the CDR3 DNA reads TGCAGTGCTAGAGGTGGGGGTCACACCCATAGCAATCAGCCCCAGCATTTT.